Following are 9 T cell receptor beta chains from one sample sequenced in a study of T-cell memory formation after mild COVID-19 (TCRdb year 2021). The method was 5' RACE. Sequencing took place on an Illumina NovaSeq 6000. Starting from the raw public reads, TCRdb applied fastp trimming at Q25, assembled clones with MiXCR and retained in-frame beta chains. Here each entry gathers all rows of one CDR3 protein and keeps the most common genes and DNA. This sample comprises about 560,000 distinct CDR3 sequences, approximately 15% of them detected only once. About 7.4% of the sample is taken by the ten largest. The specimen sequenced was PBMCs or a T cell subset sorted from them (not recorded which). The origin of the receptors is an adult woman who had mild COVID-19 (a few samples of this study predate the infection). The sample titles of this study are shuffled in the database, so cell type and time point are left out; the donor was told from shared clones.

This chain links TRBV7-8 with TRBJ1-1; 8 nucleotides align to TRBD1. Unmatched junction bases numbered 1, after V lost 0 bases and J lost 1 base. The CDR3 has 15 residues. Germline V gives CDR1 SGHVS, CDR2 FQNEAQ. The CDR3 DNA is TGTGCCAGCAGCTTAGCGGGGACAGGGAACACTGAAGCTTTCTTT. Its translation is CASSLAGTGNTEAFF.

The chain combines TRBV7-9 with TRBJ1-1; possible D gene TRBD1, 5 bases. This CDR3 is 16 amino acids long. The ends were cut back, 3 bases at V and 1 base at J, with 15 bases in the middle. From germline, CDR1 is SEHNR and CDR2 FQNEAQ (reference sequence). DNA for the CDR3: TGTGCCAGCAGCTTTAGTCAGGGATCAGGGAACACTGAAGCTTTCTTT. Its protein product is CASSFSQGSGNTEAFF.

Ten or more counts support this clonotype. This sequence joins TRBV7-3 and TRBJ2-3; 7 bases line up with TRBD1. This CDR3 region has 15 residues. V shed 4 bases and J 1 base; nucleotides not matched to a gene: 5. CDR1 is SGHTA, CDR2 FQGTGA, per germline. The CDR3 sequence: CASSSGQLRTDTQYF. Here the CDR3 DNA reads TGTGCCAGCAGCTCGGGACAGCTTCGCACAGATACGCAGTATTTT.

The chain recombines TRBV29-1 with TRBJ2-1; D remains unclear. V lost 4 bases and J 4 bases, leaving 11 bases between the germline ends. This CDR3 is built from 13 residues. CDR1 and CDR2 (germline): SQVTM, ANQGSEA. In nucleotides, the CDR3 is TGCAGCGTTGCAAGGACGGATTACAATGAGCAGTTCTTC. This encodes CSVARTDYNEQFF.

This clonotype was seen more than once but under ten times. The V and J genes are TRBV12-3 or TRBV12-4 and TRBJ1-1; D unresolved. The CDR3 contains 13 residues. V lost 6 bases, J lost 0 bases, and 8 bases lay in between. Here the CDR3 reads CASRQTVNTEAFF. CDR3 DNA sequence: TGTGCCAGCAGGCAAACTGTGAACACTGAAGCTTTCTTT.

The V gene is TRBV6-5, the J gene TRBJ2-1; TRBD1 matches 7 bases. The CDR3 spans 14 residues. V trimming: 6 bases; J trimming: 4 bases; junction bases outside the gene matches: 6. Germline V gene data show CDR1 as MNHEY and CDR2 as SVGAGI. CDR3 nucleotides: TGTGCCAGCAGACAGGGGTATGCTTACAATGAGCAGTTCTTC. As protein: CASRQGYAYNEQFF.

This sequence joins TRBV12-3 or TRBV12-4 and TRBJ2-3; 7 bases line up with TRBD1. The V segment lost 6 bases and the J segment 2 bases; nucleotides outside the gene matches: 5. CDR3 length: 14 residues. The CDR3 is CASRTGTDTDTQYF. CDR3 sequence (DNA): TGTGCCAGCAGAACCGGGACAGACACAGATACGCAGTATTTT.

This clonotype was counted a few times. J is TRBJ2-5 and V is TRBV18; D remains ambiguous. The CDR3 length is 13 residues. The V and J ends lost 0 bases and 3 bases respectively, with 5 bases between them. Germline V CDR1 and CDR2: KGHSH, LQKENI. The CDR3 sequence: CASSPPSKETQYF. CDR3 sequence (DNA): TGTGCCAGCTCACCACCGAGCAAAGAGACCCAGTACTTC.

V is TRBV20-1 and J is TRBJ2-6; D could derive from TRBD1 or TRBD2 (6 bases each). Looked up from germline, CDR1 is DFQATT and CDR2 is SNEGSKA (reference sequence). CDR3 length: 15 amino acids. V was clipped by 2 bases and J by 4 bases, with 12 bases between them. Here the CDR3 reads CSARPPGAGANVLTF. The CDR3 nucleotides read TGCAGTGCTAGACCTCCGGGGGCCGGGGCCAACGTCCTGACTTTC.